The 32 T cell receptor beta chains in this list originate from one sample, sequenced in a study of molecular identifiers for immune sequencing clone quantification. TCRdb re-derived calls from the PCR reads in MiXCR, one entry per CDR3 protein. The repertoire consists of some 580,000 distinct CDR3 sequences, with around 25% occurring once and the leading ten covering 0.78%. The sequenced sample was naive CD8+ T cells from blood, with Jurkat cell RNA spiked in. Subset specified: FACS-sorted CD8+CD4-CCR7+CD45RA+ naive T cells. All receptors come from a human donor in good health. Some libraries in this study had Jurkat cell RNA spiked in.

V usage is TRBV7-6 and J usage is TRBJ2-1; 8 bases are a match to TRBD2. The germline gives CDR1 SGHVS, CDR2 FNYEAQ. The CDR3 totals 16 residues. V dropped 3 bases and J dropped 4; count of bases not matched to a gene: 8. The CDR3 DNA is TGTGCCAGCAGCTTCTCTGGGCGGGGGGATTACAATGAGCAGTTCTTC. Protein product: CASSFSGRGDYNEQFF. Looking up the rest from reference TRBV7-6 and TRBJ2-1 gives the full variable domain: GAGVSQSPRYKVTKRGQDVALRCDPISGHVSLYWYRQALGQGPEFLTYFNYEAQQDKSGLPNDRFSAERPEGSISTLTIQRTEQRDSAMYRCASSFSGRGDYNEQFFGPGTRLTVL.

Many counts were recorded for this clonotype. The chain uses TRBV29-1 and TRBJ2-2; tentatively, D is TRBD1 or TRBD2 (5 bases each). Trimming removed 6 bases at V and 6 bases at J, with 17 bases between. Germline V CDR1 and CDR2: SQVTM, ANQGSEA. The CDR3 is 14 amino acids. The CDR3 reads CSVSGTSNSGELFF. In DNA form, the CDR3 reads TGCAGCGTGTCGGGGACCAGCAATTCCGGGGAGCTGTTTTTT.

Only one count was recorded for this clonotype. The V and J genes are TRBV19 and TRBJ1-5, with D perhaps matching TRBD1 (6 bases). The V and J ends lost 4 bases and 1 base respectively, with 20 bases between them. There are 18 residues in the CDR3. CDR1 and CDR2 (germline): LNHDA, SQIVND (reference sequence). The CDR3 DNA sequence: TGTGCCAGTAGTAGCCCTAGGACAGACCTGTGGAGCAATCAGCCCCAGCATTTT. Translating gives CASSSPRTDLWSNQPQHF.

This clonotype was counted at least ten times. The chain is built from TRBV4-3 and TRBJ2-5; possible D gene TRBD2, 6 bases. This CDR3 spans 14 amino acids. V dropped 0 bases and J dropped 4 bases, with 9 bases sitting between them. Germline CDR1 is LGHNA and CDR2 is YSLEER. CDR3 coding DNA: TGCGCCAGCAGCCAAGATCGGGGGACAGAGACCCAGTACTTC. Residues: CASSQDRGTETQYF.

Comment on this clonotype: A much larger clone differs by one base, so this may be a read error. The gene calls are TRBV7-3 and TRBJ2-3, with 7 bases matching TRBD2. The germline CDR1 and CDR2 sequences are SGHTA and FQGTGA. The V and J ends lost 4 bases and 4 bases, in that order; junction bases with no gene match: 14. The CDR3 totals 17 residues. CDR3 in DNA: TGTGCCAGCAGCTCCATAAGCGGGGCCCCCAGCGCAGATACGCAGTATTTT. Translation gives CASSSISGAPSADTQYF.

The CDR3 sequence is CASSPSRTVSNQPQHF. CDR3 sequence (DNA): TGTGCCAGCAGCCCCTCCCGGACAGTTAGCAATCAGCCCCAGCATTTT. The rearrangement links TRBV27 to TRBJ1-5, with D maybe TRBD1 (6 bases). Germline V CDR1 and CDR2: MNHEY, SMNVEV (reference sequence). The CDR3 contains 16 residues. V was pared by 6 bases and J by 0 bases, with 15 bases between.

As for this clonotype: This may be a read error, as it is one base from a much larger clone. The chain couples TRBV2 to TRBJ2-3; either TRBD1 or TRBD2 may supply D (5 bases each). Per germline, CDR1 SNHLY and CDR2 FYNNEI. Trimming pared 7 bases from V and 0 bases from J, leaving 20 bases between. CDR3 size: 17 residues. The CDR3 is CASKGIGIFSSTDTQYF. The DNA for the CDR3 is TGTGCCAGCAAGGGGATCGGGATCTTCTCTAGCACAGATACGCAGTATTTT.

The CDR3 region has the DNA TGTGCCTGGGACGAGTACCAAGAGACCCAGTACTTC. Its translation is CAWDEYQETQYF. This chain joins TRBV30 and TRBJ2-5; D remains unclear. V lost 5 bases and J lost 0, with 7 bases in between. Germline V gives CDR1 GTSNPN, CDR2 SVGIG (reference sequence). CDR3 size: 12 residues.

This clonotype was seen many times. V usage is TRBV7-9 and J usage is TRBJ1-4; D is unclear. CDR3 size: 13 residues. Germline V gene lookup returns CDR1 SEHNR and CDR2 FQNEAQ (reference sequence). Trimming took 3 bases from V and 8 from J, leaving 10 bases between them. The CDR3 is CASSFMNREKLFF. The CDR3 nucleotides read TGTGCCAGCAGCTTTATGAACCGAGAAAAACTGTTTTTT.

The sample holds many counts of this clonotype. The rearrangement joins TRBV4-1 to TRBJ1-5, with unresolved D. This CDR3 comprises 12 residues. Germline lookup yields CDR1 MGHRA and CDR2 YSYEKL. V dropped 1 base and J dropped 7 bases, with 5 bases sitting between them. The CDR3 DNA follows: TGCGCCAGCAGCCAAGTGGGGCAGCCCCAGCATTTT. Translated: CASSQVGQPQHF.

Of note for this clonotype: A much larger clone is a single base away; this may be a read error. The V and J genes are TRBV13 and TRBJ2-5; TRBD2 matches at 12 bases. Germline CDR1 reads PRHDT; CDR2 reads FYEKMQ (reference sequence). The CDR3 sequence is 16 residues long. CDR3 amino acids: CVSSLAPSGGDWVQYF. The CDR3 coding sequence is TGTGTCAGCAGCTTAGCCCCTAGCGGGGGGGATTGGGTCCAGTACTTC.

As regards this clonotype: One base away lies a much larger clone, so this may be a sequencing read error. The chain links TRBV27 to TRBJ2-3; TRBD2 matches 8 bases. V lost 7 bases, J lost 2 bases, and 11 bases stayed unmatched. This CDR3 is 16 amino acids long. The germline V gene has CDR1 MNHEY and CDR2 SMNVEV (reference sequence). The CDR3 reads CASNESLAGTTDTQYF. In DNA, the CDR3 is TGTGCCAGCAATGAAAGTTTAGCGGGGACCACAGATACGCAGTATTTT.

This clonotype has just a few counts. The chain links TRBV7-6 to TRBJ1-1; the match to TRBD1 covers 7 bases. V shed 5 bases, J shed 0 bases, and the junction held 9 bases outside the gene matches. The CDR3 length is 16 residues. CDR1 is SGHVS and CDR2 is FNYEAQ in the germline V gene. The CDR3 DNA reads as TGTGCCAGCAGCCCGAGGGACAGCTACATGAACACTGAAGCTTTCTTT. Translation: CASSPRDSYMNTEAFF. The complete variable domain, with remaining parts taken from reference TRBV7-6 and TRBJ1-1, reads GAGVSQSPRYKVTKRGQDVALRCDPISGHVSLYWYRQALGQGPEFLTYFNYEAQQDKSGLPNDRFSAERPEGSISTLTIQRTEQRDSAMYRCASSPRDSYMNTEAFFGQGTRLTVV.

This clonotype was observed at least ten times. This chain joins TRBV29-1 and TRBJ2-3; D not resolved. The CDR3 is 12 residues long. Germline values: CDR1 SQVTM, CDR2 ANQGSEA. Trimming took off 2 bases at V and 4 bases at J, with 7 bases between the two ends. The CDR3 bases are TGCAGCGTTGAAACCCCCCCAGATACGCAGTATTTT. This encodes CSVETPPDTQYF.

Comments on this clonotype: A much more abundant neighbour one base away suggests this may be a read error. Given the absence of the conserved phenylalanine or tryptophan at the CDR3 end, a read error is likely. The DNA is left out, because the CDR3 cannot be placed on it with certainty; the CDR3 is given as TCRdb lists it. The chain uses TRBV14 and TRBJ2-3; TRBD1, the table's D call, lacks a check against the DNA. Including both end residues, the CDR3 is 12 amino acids long. CDR1 is SGHDN and CDR2 is FVKESK in the germline V gene. CDR3 residues: CASSHYTGFIHS.

This clonotype has a count of ten or more. V is TRBV5-4 and J is TRBJ1-1; TRBD1 might be the D (5 bases). Germline values: CDR1 SGHNT, CDR2 YYREEE (reference sequence). Trimming pared 1 base from V and 7 bases from J, leaving 14 bases between. The CDR3 covers 14 residues. CDR3 nucleotide sequence: TGTGCCAGCAGCTTGAAGGGGTCCGGCCGTGAAGCTTTCTTT. Its protein is CASSLKGSGREAFF.

Regarding this clonotype: At one end the junction does not follow the germline gene, possibly because of a read error. In DNA form, the CDR3 reads TGTGCCAGCAGCTTGGCCGGGCAGGGGATCCACGAGAAGTACTTC. It codes for CASSLAGQGIHEKYF. The V call is TRBV5-6, the J call TRBJ2-7; D may be TRBD1 (6 bases). Germline CDR1 SGHDT, CDR2 YYEEEE. The length of the CDR3 is 15 residues.

Notes on this clonotype: This clone may be a read error of a much larger clone one base away. The chain employs TRBV28 and TRBJ2-7; perhaps TRBD1 as D (5 bases). The CDR3 has 17 amino acids. Germline-derived CDR1 and CDR2 are MDHEN and SYDVKM. DNA for the CDR3: TGTGCCTGCAGTCCCTCCGTCCCCAACGACAGTCCCTACGAGCAGTACTTC. Its translation: CACSPSVPNDSPYEQYF.

This clonotype came up many times. The chain is built from TRBV3-1 and TRBJ1-1; no reliable D call. This CDR3 is built from 15 residues. V lost 0 bases and J lost 5, with 13 bases in between. Germline values: CDR1 LGHDT, CDR2 YNNKEL (reference sequence). The CDR3 reads CASSQESSPATEAFF. CDR3 bases: TGTGCCAGCAGCCAAGAATCATCTCCGGCGACTGAAGCTTTCTTT.

This clonotype turned up a few times. The gene calls are TRBV7-6 and TRBJ2-2; the D is unclear. Germline V gene lookup returns CDR1 SGHVS and CDR2 FNYEAQ. The CDR3 spans 14 residues. Deletions cut 2 bases from V and 3 bases from J, with 7 bases between. The DNA of the CDR3 is TGTGCCAGCAGCTTATGGGCGGACACCGGGGAGCTGTTTTTT. This translates into CASSLWADTGELFF.

This clonotype came up a few times. J is TRBJ2-2 and V is TRBV27; TRBD2 agrees at 9 bases. The V gene end was trimmed by 3 bases and the J gene end by 3 bases; junction bases not matched to a gene: 8. Germline CDR1 and CDR2: MNHEY and SMNVEV (reference sequence). The CDR3 extends over 17 amino acids. CDR3 loop: CASSFTPGLAHTGELFF. The CDR3 nucleotides are TGTGCCAGCAGTTTTACACCGGGACTAGCTCACACCGGGGAGCTGTTTTTT.

As to this clonotype: This may be a read error: a much more frequent sequence differs by one nucleotide. As the CDR3 is not closed by the conserved phenylalanine or tryptophan, this likely results from a read error. The J gene is TRBJ2-7, the V gene TRBV30; TRBD1 agrees at 9 bases. V trimming: 1 base; J trimming: 2 bases; junction bases outside the gene matches: 6. This CDR3 spans 15 amino acids. Germline CDR1 reads GTSNPN; CDR2 reads SVGIG (reference sequence). In DNA form, the CDR3 reads TGTGCCTGGAGTGACCGGACAGGGGTCGCCTACGAGCAGTACTAC. This gives the protein CAWSDRTGVAYEQYY.

This clonotype was seen only a few times. The V call is TRBV4-3, the J call TRBJ2-4; 12 nucleotides align to TRBD2. Germline lookup yields CDR1 LGHNA and CDR2 YSLEER. Trimming cost V 1 base and J 5 bases; bases outside gene matches: 9. The CDR3 runs to 18 residues. CDR3 sequence (DNA): TGCGCCAGCAGCCAAGGACTAGCGGGGGCCCCTTTACAAAACATTCAGTACTTC. This gives the protein CASSQGLAGAPLQNIQYF.

Only a few counts were recorded for this clonotype. CDR3 nucleotides: TGTGCCAGCAGCTCCCCCCTTCGCAGCCAAGAGACCCAGTACTTC. Amino acid sequence: CASSSPLRSQETQYF. V is TRBV7-9 and J is TRBJ2-5; D gene unclear. The V gene lost 4 bases and the J gene lost 1 base, with 13 bases spanning the gap. Germline loops: CDR1 SEHNR, CDR2 FQNEAQ (reference sequence). The CDR3 runs 15 residues.

The table lists this clonotype with many counts. V gene TRBV7-6 combines with J gene TRBJ2-3, with TRBD1 identical over 7 bases. The CDR3 is made up of 15 amino acids. The germline V gene has CDR1 SGHVS and CDR2 FNYEAQ. J gave up 1 base and V 3 bases, and 4 bases lay outside the gene matches. CDR3 coding DNA: TGTGCCAGCAGCTTGAACAGGGGACGCACAGATACGCAGTATTTT. It yields the protein CASSLNRGRTDTQYF.

This clonotype showed up many times. The chain employs TRBV5-4 and TRBJ1-1; weak D call: TRBD1 (5 bases). This CDR3 has 13 residues. V shed 3 bases and J shed 6 bases, with 12 bases lying between them. Germline loops: CDR1 SGHNT, CDR2 YYREEE (reference sequence). The CDR3 sequence: CASSWRGEAEAFF. In DNA form, the CDR3 reads TGTGCCAGCAGCTGGCGAGGGGAGGCTGAAGCTTTCTTT. The full variable domain, with the rest looked up from reference TRBV5-4 and TRBJ1-1, is ETGVTQSPTHLIKTRGQQVTLRCSSQSGHNTVSWYQQALGQGPQFIFQYYREEENGRGNFPPRFSGLQFPNYSSELNVNALELDDSALYLCASSWRGEAEAFFGQGTRLTVV.

At least ten counts were recorded for this clonotype. This rearrangement joins TRBV20-1 to TRBJ1-5, with 8 bases identical to TRBD1. The ends lost 4 bases at V and 0 bases at J; junction bases unmatched: 5. CDR1 and CDR2 (germline): DFQATT, SNEGSKA (reference sequence). The CDR3 has 15 amino acids. The CDR3 DNA sequence: TGCAGTGCTAAGACAGGGGATTATAGCAATCAGCCCCAGCATTTT. Protein: CSAKTGDYSNQPQHF.

This chain connects TRBV7-6 to TRBJ1-3; 8 bases map to TRBD1. Germline CDR1 is SGHVS and CDR2 is FNYEAQ. This CDR3 contains 17 residues. With V trimmed by 5 bases and J by 0 bases, 9 bases remained unmatched. In nucleotides, the CDR3 is TGTGCCAGCAGCCCGATGACAGGGGCCCACTCTGGAAACACCATATATTTT. It yields the protein CASSPMTGAHSGNTIYF.

This clonotype was observed at least ten times. This chain joins TRBV7-2 and TRBJ2-2; D is undetermined. The V and J ends lost 6 bases and 6 bases respectively, with 8 bases between them. The germline V gene encodes CDR1 SGHTA and CDR2 FQGNSA. The CDR3 spans 12 residues. The CDR3, as DNA: TGTGCCAGCAGTTTATGGTCCGGGGAGCTGTTTTTT. Translated: CASSLWSGELFF.

This clonotype was observed at least ten times. J is TRBJ1-4 and V is TRBV12-3 or TRBV12-4; the D is unclear. V was clipped by 4 bases and J by 8 bases, with 14 bases between them. CDR3 length: 14 residues. CDR3 nucleotides: TGTGCCAGCAGTTCCGGGCAGCCTCAAGAAAAACTGTTTTTT. Translation: CASSSGQPQEKLFF.

The table lists this clonotype with a few counts. The chain couples TRBV12-5 to TRBJ2-1, with D possibly called TRBD1 or TRBD2 (5 bases each). V lost 4 bases, J lost 7 bases, and 11 bases lay in between. Germline V CDR1 and CDR2: LGHNT, FRNRAP. This CDR3 has 13 amino acids. DNA of the CDR3: TGTGCTAGTGGTTCGGGACGCCCGAATGAGCAGTTCTTC. Translated: CASGSGRPNEQFF.

The rearrangement joins TRBV4-3 to TRBJ1-1; D ambiguous. The length of the CDR3 is 16 residues. CDR1 LGHNA and CDR2 YSLEER come from the germline V gene. The ends were cut back, 0 bases at V and 3 bases at J, with 14 bases in the middle. The CDR3 bases are TGCGCCAGCAGCCAAGATCCTTGGGCTAGGGACACTGAAGCTTTCTTT. Amino acids: CASSQDPWARDTEAFF.